This T cell receptor beta chain appears in the sequencing data of a study of untreated major depressive disorder. CDR3 length: 13 residues. V was cut by 1 base and J by 3 bases, with 3 bases left in between. CDR1 and CDR2 (germline): SEHNR, FQNEAQ (reference sequence). Study-wide findings and caveats: In every subject, the five largest TRBV05-01 clones were private. Compared with controls, depressed patients showed more TRBV05-01 (Vbeta 5.1) usage in CD4+ T cells.

The repertoire was sequenced with immunoSEQ multiplex PCR; TCRdb's copy has only in-frame clones and lacks some. The sample has about 25,000 clones, 91% seen once. Notes on this clone: Its antigen is not known.

The sequenced material came from CD4+ T cells from PBMCs. The rearrangement joins TRBV7-9 to TRBJ2-2; no clear D. This sequence originates from a woman in her thirties with major depressive disorder. The CDR3 loop is CASSLDYTGELFF. The DNA for the CDR3 is TGTGCCAGCAGCTTAGATTACACCGGGGAGCTGTTTTTT.